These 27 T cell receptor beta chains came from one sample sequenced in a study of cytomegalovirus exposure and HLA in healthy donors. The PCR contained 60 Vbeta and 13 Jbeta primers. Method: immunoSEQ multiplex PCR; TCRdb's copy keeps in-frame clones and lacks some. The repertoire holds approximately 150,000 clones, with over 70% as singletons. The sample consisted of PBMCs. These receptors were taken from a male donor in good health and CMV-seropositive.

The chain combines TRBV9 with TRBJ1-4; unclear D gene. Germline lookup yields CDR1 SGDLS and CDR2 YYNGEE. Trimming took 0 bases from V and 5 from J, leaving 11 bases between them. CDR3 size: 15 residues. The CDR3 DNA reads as TGTGCCAGCAGCGTAGGGGCATCCCCCAATGAAAAACTGTTTTTT. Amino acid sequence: CASSVGASPNEKLFF.

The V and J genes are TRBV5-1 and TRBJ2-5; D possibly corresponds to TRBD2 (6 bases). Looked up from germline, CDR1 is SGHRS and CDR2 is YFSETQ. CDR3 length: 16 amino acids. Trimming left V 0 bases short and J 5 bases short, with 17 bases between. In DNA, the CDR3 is TGCGCCAGCAGCTTGGCCGGACGGGACTTGTCGGAGACCCAGTACTTC. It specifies CASSLAGRDLSETQYF.

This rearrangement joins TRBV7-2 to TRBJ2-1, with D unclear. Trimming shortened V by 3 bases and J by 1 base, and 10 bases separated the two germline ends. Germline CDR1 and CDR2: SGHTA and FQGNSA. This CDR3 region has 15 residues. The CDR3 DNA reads TGTGCCAGCAGCTTCTCAGTTATATCCTACAATGAGCAGTTCTTC. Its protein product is CASSFSVISYNEQFF.

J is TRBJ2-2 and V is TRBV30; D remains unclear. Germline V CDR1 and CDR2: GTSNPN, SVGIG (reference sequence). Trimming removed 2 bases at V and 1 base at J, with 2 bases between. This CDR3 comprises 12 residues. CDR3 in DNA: TGTGCCTGGAGTCTGAACACCGGGGAGCTGTTTTTT. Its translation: CAWSLNTGELFF.

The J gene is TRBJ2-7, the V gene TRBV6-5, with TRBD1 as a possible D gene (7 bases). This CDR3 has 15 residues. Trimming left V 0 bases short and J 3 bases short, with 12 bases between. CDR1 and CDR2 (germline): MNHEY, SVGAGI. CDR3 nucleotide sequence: TGTGCCAGCAGTTACTCGGGGGGACAGCTCTACGAGCAGTACTTC. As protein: CASSYSGGQLYEQYF.

The CDR3 loop is CASSLQGNQPQHF. CDR3 coding DNA: TGTGCCAGCAGTTTACAGGGCAATCAGCCCCAGCATTTT. The chain carries TRBV27 and TRBJ1-5; D remains unclear. V shed 2 bases and J shed 2 bases, with 4 bases lying between them. Germline assignment: CDR1 MNHEY and CDR2 SMNVEV (reference sequence). This CDR3 is 13 amino acids long.

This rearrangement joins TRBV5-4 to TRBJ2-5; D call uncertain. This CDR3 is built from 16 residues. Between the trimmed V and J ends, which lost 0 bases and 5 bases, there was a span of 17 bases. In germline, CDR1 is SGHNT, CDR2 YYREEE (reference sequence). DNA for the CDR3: TGTGCCAGCAGCTTGGGGAGTCTCTTTGGAGCGGAGACCCAGTACTTC. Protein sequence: CASSLGSLFGAETQYF.

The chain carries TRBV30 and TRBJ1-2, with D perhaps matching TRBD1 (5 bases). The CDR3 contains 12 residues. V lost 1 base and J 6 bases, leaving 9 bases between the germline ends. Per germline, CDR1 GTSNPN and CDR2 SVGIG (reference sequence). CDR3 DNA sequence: TGTGCCTGGAGTGGGGGGAGGGATGGCTACACCTTC. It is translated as CAWSGGRDGYTF.

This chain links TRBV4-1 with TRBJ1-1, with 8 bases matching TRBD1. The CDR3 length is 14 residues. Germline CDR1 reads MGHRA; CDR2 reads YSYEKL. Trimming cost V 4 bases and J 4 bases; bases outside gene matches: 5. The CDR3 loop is CASSPTGVGTEAFF. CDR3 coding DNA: TGCGCCAGCAGCCCGACAGGGGTGGGCACTGAAGCTTTCTTT.

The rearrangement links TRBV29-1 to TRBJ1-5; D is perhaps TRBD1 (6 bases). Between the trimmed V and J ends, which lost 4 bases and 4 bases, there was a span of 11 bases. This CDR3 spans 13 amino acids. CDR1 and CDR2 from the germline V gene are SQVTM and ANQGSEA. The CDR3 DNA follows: TGCAGCGTTGGGGTTCAGGGGAATCAGCCCCAGCATTTT. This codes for CSVGVQGNQPQHF.

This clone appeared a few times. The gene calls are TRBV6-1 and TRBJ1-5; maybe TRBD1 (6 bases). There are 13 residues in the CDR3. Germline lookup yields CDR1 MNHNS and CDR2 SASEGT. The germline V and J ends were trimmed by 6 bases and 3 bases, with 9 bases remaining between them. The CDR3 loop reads CASSGQFNQPQHF. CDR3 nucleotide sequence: TGTGCCAGCAGCGGACAGTTCAATCAGCCCCAGCATTTT.

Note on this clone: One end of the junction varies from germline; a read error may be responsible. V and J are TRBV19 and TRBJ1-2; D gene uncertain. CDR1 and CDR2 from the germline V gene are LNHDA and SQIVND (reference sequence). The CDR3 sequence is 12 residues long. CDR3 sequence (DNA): TGTGCCAGCAGTAGAGACTACTATGGCTACACCTTC. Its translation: CASSRDYYGYTF.

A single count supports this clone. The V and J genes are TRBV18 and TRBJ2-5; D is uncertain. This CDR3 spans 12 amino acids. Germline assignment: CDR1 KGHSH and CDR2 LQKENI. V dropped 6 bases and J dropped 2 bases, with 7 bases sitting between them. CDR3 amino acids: CASSREQETQYF. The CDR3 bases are TGTGCCAGCTCCCGAGAGCAAGAGACCCAGTACTTC.

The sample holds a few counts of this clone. CDR3 protein: CSVPQTGNTEAFF. The DNA for the CDR3 is TGCAGCGTCCCACAGACAGGGAACACTGAAGCTTTCTTT. The chain joins TRBV29-1 to TRBJ1-1, with D perhaps matching TRBD1 (6 bases). The CDR3 length is 13 residues. V was pared by 6 bases and J by 1 base, with 12 bases between. Germline CDR1 and CDR2: SQVTM and ANQGSEA.

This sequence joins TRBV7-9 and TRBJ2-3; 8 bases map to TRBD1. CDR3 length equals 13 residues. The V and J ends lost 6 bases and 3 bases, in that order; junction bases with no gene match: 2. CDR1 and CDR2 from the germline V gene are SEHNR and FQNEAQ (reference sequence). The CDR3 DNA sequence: TGTGCCAGCAGACGACAGGGGACAGATACGCAGTATTTT. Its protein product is CASRRQGTDTQYF.

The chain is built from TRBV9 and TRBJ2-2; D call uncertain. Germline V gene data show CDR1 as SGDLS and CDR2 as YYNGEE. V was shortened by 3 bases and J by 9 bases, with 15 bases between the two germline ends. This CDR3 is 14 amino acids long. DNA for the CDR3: TGTGCCAGCAGCGCCAGACCGCAACAGAGGGAGCTGTTTTTT. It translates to CASSARPQQRELFF.

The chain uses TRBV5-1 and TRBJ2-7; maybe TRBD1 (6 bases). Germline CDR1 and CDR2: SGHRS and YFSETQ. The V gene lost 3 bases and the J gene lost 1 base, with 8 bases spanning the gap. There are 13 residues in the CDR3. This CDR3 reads CASSWGHSYEQYF. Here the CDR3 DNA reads TGCGCCAGCAGCTGGGGACATTCCTACGAGCAGTACTTC.

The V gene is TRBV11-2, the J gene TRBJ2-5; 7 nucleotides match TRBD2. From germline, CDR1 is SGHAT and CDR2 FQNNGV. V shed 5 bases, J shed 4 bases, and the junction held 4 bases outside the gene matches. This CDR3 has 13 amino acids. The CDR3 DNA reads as TGTGCCAGCAGCGTAGGCGGGGGAGAGACCCAGTACTTC. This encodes CASSVGGGETQYF.

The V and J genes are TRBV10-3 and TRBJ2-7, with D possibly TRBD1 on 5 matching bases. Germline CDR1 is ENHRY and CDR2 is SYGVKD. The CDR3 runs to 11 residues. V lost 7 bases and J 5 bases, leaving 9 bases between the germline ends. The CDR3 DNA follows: TGTGCCATCAAGGGGCGCGACGAGCAGTACTTC. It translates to CAIKGRDEQYF.

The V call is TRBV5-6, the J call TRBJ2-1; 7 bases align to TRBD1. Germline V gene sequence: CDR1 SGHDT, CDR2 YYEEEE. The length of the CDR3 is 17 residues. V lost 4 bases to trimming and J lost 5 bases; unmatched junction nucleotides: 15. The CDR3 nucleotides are TGTGCCAGCAGCCCTGACGGACCAGGGGGTTTACACAATGAGCAGTTCTTC. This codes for CASSPDGPGGLHNEQFF. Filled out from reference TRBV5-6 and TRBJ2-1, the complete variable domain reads DAGVTQSPTHLIKTRGQQVTLRCSPKSGHDTVSWYQQALGQGPQFIFQYYEEEERQRGNFPDRFSGHQFPNYSSELNVNALLLGDSALYLCASSPDGPGGLHNEQFFGPGTRLTVL.

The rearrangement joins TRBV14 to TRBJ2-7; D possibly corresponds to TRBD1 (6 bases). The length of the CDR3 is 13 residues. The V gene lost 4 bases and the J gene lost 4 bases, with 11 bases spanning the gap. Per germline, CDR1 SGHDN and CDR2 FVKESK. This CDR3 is CASSLGTGYEQYF. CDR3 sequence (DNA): TGTGCCAGCAGCCTAGGCACAGGGTACGAGCAGTACTTC.

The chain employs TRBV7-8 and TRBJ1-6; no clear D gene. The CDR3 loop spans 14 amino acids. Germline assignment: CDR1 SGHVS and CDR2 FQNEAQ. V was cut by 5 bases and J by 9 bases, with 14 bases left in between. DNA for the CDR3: TGTGCCAGCAGCCGCGAAGGCAGACTTTCACCCCTCCACTTT. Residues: CASSREGRLSPLHF.

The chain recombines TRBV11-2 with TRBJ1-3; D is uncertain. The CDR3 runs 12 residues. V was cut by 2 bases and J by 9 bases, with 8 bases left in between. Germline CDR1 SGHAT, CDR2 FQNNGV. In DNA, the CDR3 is TGTGCCAGCAGCTTAACGGAGGGCACCATATATTTT. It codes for CASSLTEGTIYF.

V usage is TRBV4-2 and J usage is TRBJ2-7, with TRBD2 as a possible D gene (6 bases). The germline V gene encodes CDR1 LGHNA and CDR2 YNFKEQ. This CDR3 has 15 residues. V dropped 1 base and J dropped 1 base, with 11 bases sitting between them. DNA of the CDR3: TGTGCCAGCAGCCAAGCAAGTGGGGGGTCCTACGAGCAGTACTTC. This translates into CASSQASGGSYEQYF.

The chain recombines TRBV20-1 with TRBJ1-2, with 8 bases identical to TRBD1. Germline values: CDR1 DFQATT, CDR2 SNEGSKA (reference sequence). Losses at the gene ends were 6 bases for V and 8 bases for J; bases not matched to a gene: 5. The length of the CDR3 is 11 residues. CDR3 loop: CSAPTGEGYTF. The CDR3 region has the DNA TGCAGTGCGCCGACAGGGGAGGGCTACACCTTC.

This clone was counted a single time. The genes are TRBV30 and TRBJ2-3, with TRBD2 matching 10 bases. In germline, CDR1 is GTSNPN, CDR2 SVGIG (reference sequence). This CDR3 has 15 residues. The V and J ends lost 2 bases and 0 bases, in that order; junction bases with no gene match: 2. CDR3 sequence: CAWSSAGGSTDTQYF. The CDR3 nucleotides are TGTGCCTGGAGTTCAGCGGGGGGGAGCACAGATACGCAGTATTTT. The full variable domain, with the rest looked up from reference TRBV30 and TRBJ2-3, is SQTIHQWPATLVQPVGSPLSLECTVEGTSNPNLYWYRQAAGRGLQLLFYSVGIGQISSEVPQNLSASRPQDRQFILSSKKLLLSDSGFYLCAWSSAGGSTDTQYFGPGTRLTVL.

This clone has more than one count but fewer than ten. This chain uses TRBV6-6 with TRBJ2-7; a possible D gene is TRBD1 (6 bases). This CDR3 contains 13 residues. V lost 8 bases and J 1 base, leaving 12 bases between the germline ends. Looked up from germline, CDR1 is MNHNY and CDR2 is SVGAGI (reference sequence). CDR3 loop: CASELGASYEQYF. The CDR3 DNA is TGTGCCAGCGAGCTGGGGGCGTCCTACGAGCAGTACTTC.